This T cell receptor beta chain derives from a study of shared clonotypes between healthy human individuals (dated by TCRdb to about 2020). Study-wide context: The cohort included a few men and a couple of women between 18 and 49 years of age. For each donor, three plates each were used for CD4 naive and CD4 memory, two plates were used for CD8 naive, and one plate was used for CD8 memory. Blood TCR repertoires of roughly 5 healthy adults were deeply sequenced to estimate repertoire size and the extent of clonotype sharing between individuals. Different laboratories and diverse techniques were used to prepare libraries and sequence TCR repertoires, to increase sequencing depth and limit assay-specific biases. Between about 0.9 and 10 billion PBMCs per donor were obtained by leukapheresis. The paper's findings and limits, for the study overall: Compared with non-shared clonotypes, clonotypes shared by all four sorted-subset donors had higher generation probabilities. Pairwise subsampling indicated that sequencing depth was expected to affect the degree of clonotype sharing among donors. Rarefaction of sorted-subset datasets indicated incomplete sequencing despite the large sequencing depth. Because the study included only a small number of donors, the genetic and exposure-history diversity represented was limited. Sampling was restricted to blood, and TCR repertoires in tissue are likely to differ from TCR repertoires in blood. Across four donors, approximately 4.9% of naive CD4, 3% to 4% of naive CD8, 2.3% of memory CD4, and approximately 0.4% of memory CD8 clonotypes were shared. Naive subsets generally had larger estimated clonotype richness than memory subsets did.

TCR CDR3 regions were amplified from genomic DNA by multiplex PCR using the deep immunoSEQ assay. Extracted genomic DNA from each cell subset was distributed evenly across all wells of several immunoSEQ 96-well plates, and each plate was treated as a replicate. For sorted subsets, each replicate PCR was loaded with approximately 190 ng genomic DNA, equivalent to 25,000 to 35,000 T cell genomes. Purified libraries were quantified with a Qubit 3.0 fluorometer, sized on a Bioanalyzer 2100, and re-quantified with the KAPA Library Quantification kit. Every immunoSEQ 96-well plate was sequenced on a separate single-read 150-cycle Illumina NextSeq 550 flow cell. The original pipeline was this. The immunoSEQ output contained only junctional sequences without quality scores, so filtering could not match that applied to full-length reads. Sequences were annotated with PyIR, a Python wrapper for IgBLAST v1.9, and V/J genes and CDR3 were assigned using IMGT germline references. Reads with weak V/J assignments (E-value above 1e-6), missing CDR3, stop codons, out-of-frame junctions, or ambiguous translated residues were removed. V3J clonotypes were defined as sequences sharing an identical inferred V gene, J gene, and CDR3 amino acid sequence. The percentage overlap between two repertoires was calculated by dividing the number of shared unique clonotypes by the size of the smaller repertoire. Richness of each repertoire was evaluated using RTK rarefaction, the Chao1 estimator, and Recon v2.1 estimates of unobserved clonotypes. OLGA was used to compute generation probabilities for all TCRbeta clonotypes that the gDNA method yielded from a few donors. The immuneACCESS repertoire file appears here via TCRdb, limited to in-frame rearrangements. These files lack a portion of the clones; in checked studies, under half of the deficit traces to unresolved V genes, and the cause of the others is not known. Clone size and V and J calls were adopted from that table, with D and trimming inferred from the DNA. This sample is represented by roughly 500,000 clones; approximately 95% of them were singletons. Of the sample, about 0.067% falls within the top ten clones.

CDR1 MNHNS and CDR2 SASEGT were looked up in the germline V gene. Relative to germline, V is missing 3 bases and J is missing 1 base, with 3 bases of the junction outside any gene match. Counted from cysteine to phenylalanine, this CDR3 has 15 amino acids. The entry retains the CDR3 DNA only, 45 bases that are in frame from base 1. Points on this clone: Its antigen is unknown. The sample holds no much larger clone one base away, and base qualities are not on file.

Healthy HIV-negative adults with no recently reported acute infections or vaccinations were included as donors. Every donor was a Caucasian adult residing in Nashville, Tennessee, USA. CD4+ T cells were enriched by magnetic negative selection; naive cells were then positively selected on CD45RA, and the negative fraction formed the memory subset. After blood collection by leukapheresis, PBMCs were isolated using Ficoll-Histopaque density gradient centrifugation and then cryopreserved in the vapor phase of liquid nitrogen. Analytical flow cytometry was used to check the purity and quantity of each magnetically sorted T cell population. Genomic DNA was isolated from each sorted fraction and quantified by UV absorbance on a Nanodrop 2000c.

This sequence uses TRBV6-1 and TRBJ2-7, with TRBD2 identical over 10 junction bases. The sequence came from a woman aged 25-40 years in good health. The sequenced sample was naive CD4+ T cells sorted from blood. In light of the paper, this sample's cell subset or site label describes: CD45RA+ positively selected. The sequenced DNA is TGTGCCAGCAGTGAGCAGACTAGCGGGTCCTACGAGCAGTACTTC. The resulting protein is CASSEQTSGSYEQYF.